This TCR beta chain was sequenced for a study of T-cell memory formation after mild COVID-19. Study at large: Largely, the TCR clusters proved donor specific. Study-wide points: Contracting clones, day 15 to 85, had balanced CD4/CD8, and later expanders favored CD4+. That cross-reactive memory joined was suggested by some responding clones appearing in pre-infection memory.

Using its own MiXCR run on the 5' RACE reads, TCRdb lists one record per CDR3 protein. This sample carries hundreds of thousands of distinct CDR3 sequences, 15% of them seen once, and the ten largest clones take approximately 20%. This clonotype was recorded a few times. Its antigen is unknown. The CDR3 has 15 residues. V lost 5 bases and J 0 bases, leaving 11 bases between the germline ends. Per germline, CDR1 SGHVS and CDR2 FQNEAQ. Source material: PBMCs or a T cell subset sorted from them (not recorded which). The chain combines TRBV7-8 with TRBJ2-1; D remains ambiguous. The sequence was obtained from a man younger than 30 who had mild COVID-19 (a few samples of this study predate the infection). Cell type and time point are not known. In DNA, the CDR3 is TGTGCCAGCAGCACCTTACCGGGCTCCTACAATGAGCAGTTCTTC. This sequence encodes CASSTLPGSYNEQFF.